A single sample gave rise to the 29 T cell receptor beta chains below, sequenced in a study of T cell clones after liver transplantation. The data were produced by immunoSEQ multiplex PCR, yet TCRdb's version contains in-frame clones alone and is incomplete. The sample lists about 100,000 clones, roughly four fifths occurring once. Source: CD4+ T cells from blood, taken before liver transplant. Every receptor here comes from a human donor who received a liver transplant.

The chain employs TRBV5-1 and TRBJ1-1; unclear D gene. This CDR3 has 14 residues. The ends were cut back, 0 bases at V and 5 bases at J, with 11 bases in the middle. Germline assignment: CDR1 SGHRS and CDR2 YFSETQ. The CDR3 is CASSLAPGRTEAFF. Written as DNA, the CDR3 is TGCGCCAGCAGCTTGGCTCCGGGTAGAACTGAAGCTTTCTTT.

The chain couples TRBV5-8 to TRBJ2-4; weak D call: TRBD1 (5 bases). The CDR3 has 14 residues. Germline CDR1 is SGHTS and CDR2 is YDEGEE. V shed 2 bases and J shed 3 bases, with 9 bases lying between them. The CDR3 loop is CASSLGVVKNIQYF. In DNA, the CDR3 is TGTGCCAGCAGCTTAGGGGTGGTCAAAAACATTCAGTACTTC.

The V and J genes are TRBV28 and TRBJ1-5, with 8 positions matching TRBD1. The CDR3 has 15 residues. V trimming: 8 bases; J trimming: 2 bases; junction bases outside the gene matches: 8. Germline CDR1 is MDHEN and CDR2 is SYDVKM. The CDR3 here is CASRPPDRGNQPQHF. CDR3 DNA: TGTGCCAGCCGGCCCCCGGACAGGGGCAATCAGCCCCAGCATTTT.

This clone was recorded a few times. The chain couples TRBV27 to TRBJ1-1; no clear D gene. CDR1 MNHEY and CDR2 SMNVEV come from the germline V gene (reference sequence). V dropped 4 bases and J dropped 1 base, with 10 bases sitting between them. The CDR3 extends over 14 amino acids. CDR3 DNA sequence: TGTGCCAGCAGTTCCTATAAGGGGAACACTGAAGCTTTCTTT. It translates to CASSSYKGNTEAFF.

This chain joins TRBV15 and TRBJ1-1; no clear D gene. The CDR3 is 14 amino acids. CDR1 is LNHNV, CDR2 YYDKDF, per germline (reference sequence). V was clipped by 0 bases and J by 3 bases, with 8 bases between them. CDR3 sequence: CATSRDNVDTEAFF. CDR3 in DNA: TGTGCCACCAGCAGAGATAACGTGGACACTGAAGCTTTCTTT. The full variable domain, completed using reference TRBV15 and TRBJ1-1, is DAMVIQNPRYQVTQFGKPVTLSCSQTLNHNVMYWYQQKSSQAPKLLFHYYDKDFNNEADTPDNFQSRRPNTSFCFLDIRSPGLGDTAMYLCATSRDNVDTEAFFGQGTRLTVV.

The chain links TRBV6-1 to TRBJ2-5; the D is unclear. The CDR3 loop spans 11 amino acids. Trimming took 8 bases from V and 0 from J, leaving 4 bases between them. The germline V gene has CDR1 MNHNS and CDR2 SASEGT. The CDR3 protein is CASVNQETQYF. CDR3 nucleotides: TGTGCCAGCGTTAACCAAGAGACCCAGTACTTC.

The CDR3 sequence: CASRTGIYEKLFF. The DNA of the CDR3 is TGTGCCAGCAGAACAGGGATTTATGAAAAACTGTTTTTT. This rearrangement joins TRBV28 to TRBJ1-4; D may be TRBD1 (6 bases). V lost 6 bases to trimming and J lost 6 bases, with 11 bases between them. CDR1 is MDHEN and CDR2 is SYDVKM in the germline V gene. The CDR3 extends over 13 amino acids.

This rearrangement joins TRBV5-8 to TRBJ2-1; D possibly corresponds to TRBD2 (6 bases). CDR3 length: 16 residues. Germline CDR1 SGHTS, CDR2 YDEGEE. The V end lost 1 base, the J end lost 1 base, and 12 bases lay between the germline ends. The chain's CDR3 is CASSLWGTGSYNEQFF. The CDR3 region has the DNA TGTGCCAGCAGCTTGTGGGGGACTGGTTCCTACAATGAGCAGTTCTTC.

The chain has TRBV28 and TRBJ2-7; 13 bases fit TRBD2. The trim removed 5 bases at V and 4 bases at J, leaving 5 bases unmatched. This CDR3 is 15 amino acids long. The germline V gene has CDR1 MDHEN and CDR2 SYDVKM. The CDR3 protein is CASSPTSGREYEQYF. As DNA, the CDR3 is TGTGCCAGCAGTCCAACTAGCGGGAGGGAGTACGAGCAGTACTTC.

This clone occurred once. The genes are TRBV29-1 and TRBJ2-7; D is undetermined. Trimming removed 0 bases from V and 0 bases from J, with 12 bases in between. Germline values: CDR1 SQVTM, CDR2 ANQGSEA. The CDR3 runs 15 residues. The CDR3 reads CSVEDRHKSSYEQYF. CDR3 in DNA: TGCAGCGTTGAAGATCGACACAAGAGCTCCTACGAGCAGTACTTC.

This clone was detected only a few times. The chain combines TRBV7-8 with TRBJ1-2; 7 nucleotides line up with TRBD1. The CDR3 contains 13 residues. Germline CDR1 is SGHVS and CDR2 is FQNEAQ. The J segment lost 8 bases and the V segment lost 3 bases, leaving 6 bases of the junction unmatched. The CDR3 reads CASSFPGQFGYTF. For the CDR3, the DNA is TGTGCCAGCAGCTTTCCGGGACAGTTCGGCTACACCTTC.

This clone has a count of ten or more. The chain is built from TRBV14 and TRBJ2-5; 9 bases match TRBD1. V was clipped by 3 bases and J by 4 bases; unmatched bases: 6. The CDR3 extends over 15 amino acids. In germline, CDR1 is SGHDN, CDR2 FVKESK. Here the CDR3 DNA reads TGTGCCAGCAGCCAGGAACAGGGGGCCGGAGAGACCCAGTACTTC. Protein: CASSQEQGAGETQYF.

The rearrangement links TRBV11-1 to TRBJ2-1, with 14 bases lining up with TRBD2. The J segment lost 7 bases and the V segment lost 6 bases, leaving 8 bases of the junction unmatched. The CDR3 covers 16 residues. Germline V lookup: CDR1 SGHAT, CDR2 FQDESV (reference sequence). CDR3 loop: CASRATGTSGSNEQFF. CDR3 DNA sequence: TGTGCCAGCAGAGCTACCGGGACTAGCGGGAGTAATGAGCAGTTCTTC. The complete variable domain, with remaining parts taken from reference TRBV11-1 and TRBJ2-1, reads EAEVAQSPRYKITEKSQAVAFWCDPISGHATLYWYRQILGQGPELLVQFQDESVVDDSQLPKDRFSAERLKGVDSTLKIQPAELGDSAMYLCASRATGTSGSNEQFFGPGTRLTVL.

CDR3 sequence: CASSLTGAQETQYF. For the CDR3, the DNA is TGTGCCAGCAGCTTAACCGGGGCCCAAGAGACCCAGTACTTC. The chain links TRBV7-3 to TRBJ2-5; D tentatively reads TRBD1 or TRBD2 (5 bases each). V shed 0 bases and J shed 1 base, with 6 bases lying between them. This CDR3 spans 14 amino acids. Germline lookup yields CDR1 SGHTA and CDR2 FQGTGA.

V usage is TRBV9 and J usage is TRBJ2-1; D is perhaps TRBD2 (5 bases). Germline CDR1 reads SGDLS; CDR2 reads YYNGEE. Trimming took off 9 bases at V and 5 bases at J, with 12 bases between the two ends. The CDR3 runs 12 residues. The CDR3 region is CATSRADNEQFF. The DNA for the CDR3 is TGTGCCACTTCGAGGGCGGACAATGAGCAGTTCTTC.

In its sample, this clone was seen once. The V gene is TRBV9, the J gene TRBJ1-1; 10 positions agree with TRBD1. The CDR3 has 15 residues. In germline, CDR1 is SGDLS, CDR2 YYNGEE. V lost 3 bases to trimming and J lost 11 bases; unmatched junction nucleotides: 13. The CDR3 bases are TGTGCCAGCAGCGCCAACCCGGGACAGGGGTCTTCGGCTTTCTTT. It codes for CASSANPGQGSSAFF.

The chain carries TRBV6-4 and TRBJ2-2; TRBD2 matches at 15 bases. CDR3 length: 16 residues. V was clipped by 6 bases and J by 6 bases; unmatched bases: 5. Germline V gene lookup returns CDR1 MRHNA and CDR2 SNTAGT. The chain's CDR3 is CASRWTSGGAAGELFF. The CDR3 coding sequence is TGTGCCAGCAGATGGACTAGCGGGGGGGCCGCCGGGGAGCTGTTTTTT.

DNA of the CDR3: TGCGCCAGCAGCTTGGGTGAGAGCCGTGGTGCGACTAATGAAAAACTGTTTTTT. Translation gives CASSLGESRGATNEKLFF. The gene calls are TRBV5-1 and TRBJ1-4; D unclear. The CDR3 runs to 18 residues. Germline V CDR1 and CDR2: SGHRS, YFSETQ. Between the trimmed V and J ends, which lost 0 bases and 2 bases, there was a span of 17 bases.

The V and J genes are TRBV28 and TRBJ1-2; D possibly corresponds to TRBD1 (5 bases). Trimming cost V 7 bases and J 6 bases, with 21 bases left between them. Germline lookup yields CDR1 MDHEN and CDR2 SYDVKM. This CDR3 has 15 residues. The CDR3 spells CASTTFGGIGDGYTF. CDR3 DNA sequence: TGTGCCAGCACTACTTTTGGAGGGATAGGGGATGGCTACACCTTC.

The J gene is TRBJ2-5, the V gene TRBV20-1; D gene unclear. This CDR3 contains 11 residues. V dropped 5 bases and J dropped 5 bases, with 9 bases sitting between them. The germline V gene encodes CDR1 DFQATT and CDR2 SNEGSKA (reference sequence). CDR3 loop: CSASEVETQYF. The CDR3 DNA follows: TGCAGTGCTTCCGAGGTGGAGACCCAGTACTTC.

The CDR3 loop reads CASSLKGRTGELFF. The CDR3 DNA reads as TGCGCCAGCAGCTTGAAGGGTAGAACCGGGGAGCTGTTTTTT. The chain uses TRBV5-1 and TRBJ2-2; the D is unclear. The CDR3 length is 14 residues. V shed 1 base and J shed 5 bases, with 9 bases lying between them. Germline CDR1 SGHRS, CDR2 YFSETQ.

The chain carries TRBV18 and TRBJ2-2; 8 positions match TRBD1. Trimming removed 2 bases from V and 6 bases from J; junction bases left unmatched: 11. The CDR3 covers 17 residues. The V gene's germline CDR1 is KGHSH and CDR2 LQKENI. CDR3: CASSPSGGTGVPGELFF. The CDR3 DNA follows: TGTGCCAGCTCACCATCTGGCGGGACAGGCGTCCCCGGGGAGCTGTTTTTT. The variable domain in full, with the rest retrieved from reference TRBV18 and TRBJ2-2, is NAGVMQNPRHLVRRRGQEARLRCSPMKGHSHVYWYRQLPEEGLKFMVYLQKENIIDESGMPKERFSAEFPKEGPSILRIQQVVRGDSAAYFCASSPSGGTGVPGELFFGEGSRLTVL.

CDR3 coding DNA: TGTGCCAGCAGCTTAGCGCTGGCCACCGTGACCCAGTACTTC. Translation: CASSLALATVTQYF. The V and J genes are TRBV7-2 and TRBJ2-5; D is unresolved. The germline gives CDR1 SGHTA, CDR2 FQGNSA. The V gene lost 0 bases and the J gene lost 7 bases, with 12 bases spanning the gap. The CDR3 runs 14 residues.

The chain recombines TRBV5-6 with TRBJ2-1, with TRBD1 as a possible D gene (6 bases). The CDR3 is made up of 16 amino acids. From germline, CDR1 is SGHDT and CDR2 YYEEEE. V was pared by 0 bases and J by 0 bases, with 10 bases between. The CDR3 region has the DNA TGTGCCAGCAGCTTGGTAGGACAGTTCTCCTACAATGAGCAGTTCTTC. The encoded protein is CASSLVGQFSYNEQFF.

This clone showed up many times. This chain connects TRBV11-2 to TRBJ1-2; unclear D gene. The V gene's germline CDR1 is SGHAT and CDR2 FQNNGV. The CDR3 is 14 amino acids. V was cut by 2 bases and J by 7 bases, with 14 bases left in between. CDR3 residues: CASSLISKATGYTF. CDR3 nucleotide sequence: TGTGCCAGCAGCTTAATCTCTAAAGCGACTGGCTACACCTTC.

The rearrangement uses TRBV9 and TRBJ2-3; TRBD2 matches at 11 bases. This CDR3 region has 15 residues. Germline V CDR1 and CDR2: SGDLS, YYNGEE. The junction had 4 bases not matched to a gene; V was cut back by 4 bases and J by 3 bases. The CDR3 protein is CASSKLAGDTDTQYF. The CDR3 bases are TGTGCCAGCAGCAAACTAGCGGGGGATACAGATACGCAGTATTTT.

The table lists this clone with a few counts. This chain joins TRBV2 and TRBJ2-2, with 9 nucleotides matching TRBD1. CDR1 and CDR2 from the germline V gene are SNHLY and FYNNEI. The CDR3 is 15 residues long. Trimming cost V 6 bases and J 5 bases; bases outside gene matches: 7. The CDR3 loop is CASSPGQGRTGELFF. CDR3 DNA sequence: TGTGCCAGCAGCCCCGGACAGGGGCGGACCGGGGAGCTGTTTTTT.

The chain carries TRBV6-1 and TRBJ1-1; D ambiguous. This CDR3 contains 13 residues. The germline CDR1 and CDR2 sequences are MNHNS and SASEGT. V was clipped by 6 bases and J by 0 bases, with 8 bases between them. The CDR3 DNA sequence: TGTGCCAGCAGGAGAGCTATGAACACTGAAGCTTTCTTT. This translates into CASRRAMNTEAFF.

The V call is TRBV19, the J call TRBJ1-2; tentatively, D is TRBD1 (5 bases). Germline V gene lookup returns CDR1 LNHDA and CDR2 SQIVND (reference sequence). Trimming pared 4 bases from V and 4 bases from J, leaving 16 bases between. This CDR3 comprises 15 residues. The CDR3 DNA sequence: TGTGCCAGTAGTAGATATGGGACGGACTCCTATGGCTACACCTTC. Amino acids: CASSRYGTDSYGYTF. The whole variable domain, filled in from reference TRBV19 and TRBJ1-2, reads DGGITQSPKYLFRKEGQNVTLSCEQNLNHDAMYWYRQDPGQGLRLIYYSQIVNDFQKGDIAEGYSVSREKKESFPLTVTSAQKNPTAFYLCASSRYGTDSYGYTFGSGTRLTVV.